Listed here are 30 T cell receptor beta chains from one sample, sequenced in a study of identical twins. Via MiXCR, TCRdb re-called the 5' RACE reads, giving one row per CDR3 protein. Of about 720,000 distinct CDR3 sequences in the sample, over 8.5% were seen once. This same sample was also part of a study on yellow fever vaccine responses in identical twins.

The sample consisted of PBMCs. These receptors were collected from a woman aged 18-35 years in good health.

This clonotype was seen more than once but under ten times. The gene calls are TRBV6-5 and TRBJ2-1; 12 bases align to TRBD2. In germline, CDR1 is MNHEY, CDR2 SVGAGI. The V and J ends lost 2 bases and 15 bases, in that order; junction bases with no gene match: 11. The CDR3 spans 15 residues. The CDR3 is CASSYSASGGDMRFF. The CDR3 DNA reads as TGTGCCAGCAGTTACAGTGCTAGCGGGGGGGACATGAGGTTCTTC.

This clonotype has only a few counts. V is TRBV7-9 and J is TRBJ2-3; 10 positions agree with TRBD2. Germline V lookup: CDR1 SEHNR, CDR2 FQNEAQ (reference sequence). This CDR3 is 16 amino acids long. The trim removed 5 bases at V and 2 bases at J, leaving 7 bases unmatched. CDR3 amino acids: CASSPRTSGYTDTQYF. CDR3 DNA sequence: TGTGCCAGCAGCCCTCGGACTAGCGGCTACACAGATACGCAGTATTTT.

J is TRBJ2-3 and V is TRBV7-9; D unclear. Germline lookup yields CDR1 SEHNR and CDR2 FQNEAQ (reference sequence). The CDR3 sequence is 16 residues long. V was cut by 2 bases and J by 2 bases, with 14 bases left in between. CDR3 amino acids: CASSLSLEFLTDTQYF. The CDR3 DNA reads TGTGCCAGCAGCTTATCCCTCGAATTTCTCACAGATACGCAGTATTTT.

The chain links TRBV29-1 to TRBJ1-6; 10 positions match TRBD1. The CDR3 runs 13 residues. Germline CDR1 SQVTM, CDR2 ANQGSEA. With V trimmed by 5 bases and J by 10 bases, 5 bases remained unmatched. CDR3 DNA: TGCAGCGTTTCCGGGACAGGGGAATCACCCCTCCACTTT. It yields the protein CSVSGTGESPLHF.

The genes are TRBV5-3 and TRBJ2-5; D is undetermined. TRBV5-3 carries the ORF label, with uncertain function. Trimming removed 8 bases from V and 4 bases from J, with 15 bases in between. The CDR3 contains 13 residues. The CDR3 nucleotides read TGTGCCAGGGGCTTGGGGTATCGAGAGACCCAGTACTTC. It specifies CARGLGYRETQYF.

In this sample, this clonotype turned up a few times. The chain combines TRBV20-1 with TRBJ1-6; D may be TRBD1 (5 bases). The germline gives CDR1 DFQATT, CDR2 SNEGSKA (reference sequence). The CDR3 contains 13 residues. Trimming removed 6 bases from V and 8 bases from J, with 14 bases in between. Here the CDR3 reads CSAREGHDSPLHF. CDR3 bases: TGCAGTGCCCGTGAGGGGCACGATTCACCCCTCCACTTT.

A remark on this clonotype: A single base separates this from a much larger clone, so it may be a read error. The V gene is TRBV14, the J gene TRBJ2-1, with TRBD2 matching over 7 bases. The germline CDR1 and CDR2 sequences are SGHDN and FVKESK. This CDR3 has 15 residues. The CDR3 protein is CSSSQDFGGYNEQFF. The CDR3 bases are TGTTCCAGCAGCCAAGATTTCGGGGGGTACAATGAGCAGTTCTTC.

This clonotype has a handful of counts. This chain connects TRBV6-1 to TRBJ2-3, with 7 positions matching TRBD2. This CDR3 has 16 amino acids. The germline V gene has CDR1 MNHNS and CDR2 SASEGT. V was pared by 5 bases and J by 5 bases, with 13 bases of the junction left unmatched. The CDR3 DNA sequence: TGTGCCAGCAGTCGATCCTCTAGCGGCTTTCTAGATACGCAGTATTTT. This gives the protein CASSRSSSGFLDTQYF.

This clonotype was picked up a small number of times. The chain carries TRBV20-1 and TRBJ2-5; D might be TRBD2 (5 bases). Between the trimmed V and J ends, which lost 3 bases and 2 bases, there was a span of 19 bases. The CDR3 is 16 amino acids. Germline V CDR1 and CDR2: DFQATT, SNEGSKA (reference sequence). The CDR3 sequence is CSASLGQRQRQETQYF. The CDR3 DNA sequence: TGCAGTGCTAGCTTGGGCCAGCGGCAACGACAAGAGACCCAGTACTTC.

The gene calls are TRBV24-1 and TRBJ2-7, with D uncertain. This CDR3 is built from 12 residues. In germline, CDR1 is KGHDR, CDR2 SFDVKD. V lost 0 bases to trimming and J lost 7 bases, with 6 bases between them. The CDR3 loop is CATSDLATEQYF. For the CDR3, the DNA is TGTGCCACCAGTGATTTGGCGACAGAGCAGTACTTC.

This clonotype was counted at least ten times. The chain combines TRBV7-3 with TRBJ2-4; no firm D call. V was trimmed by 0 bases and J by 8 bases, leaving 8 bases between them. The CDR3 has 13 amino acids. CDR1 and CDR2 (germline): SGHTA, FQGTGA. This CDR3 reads CASSLTLDDIQYF. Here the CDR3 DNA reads TGTGCCAGCAGCTTAACCTTAGACGACATTCAGTACTTC. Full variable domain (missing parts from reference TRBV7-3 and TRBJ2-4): GAGVSQTPSNKVTEKGKYVELRCDPISGHTALYWYRQSLGQGPEFLIYFQGTGAADDSGLPNDRFFAVRPEGSVSTLKIQRTERGDSAVYLCASSLTLDDIQYFGAGTRLSVL.

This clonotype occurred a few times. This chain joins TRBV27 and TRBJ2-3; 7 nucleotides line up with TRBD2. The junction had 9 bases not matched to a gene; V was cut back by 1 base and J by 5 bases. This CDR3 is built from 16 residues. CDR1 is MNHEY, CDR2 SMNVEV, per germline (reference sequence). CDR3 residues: CASSLFWGGAVDTQYF. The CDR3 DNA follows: TGTGCCAGCAGTTTATTTTGGGGGGGAGCGGTAGATACGCAGTATTTT.

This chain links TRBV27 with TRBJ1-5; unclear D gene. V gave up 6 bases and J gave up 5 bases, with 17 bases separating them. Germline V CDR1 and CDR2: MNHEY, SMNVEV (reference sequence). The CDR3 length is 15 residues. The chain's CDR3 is CASRADSRGYQPQHF. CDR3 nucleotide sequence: TGTGCCAGCAGGGCGGACTCACGAGGATATCAGCCCCAGCATTTT.

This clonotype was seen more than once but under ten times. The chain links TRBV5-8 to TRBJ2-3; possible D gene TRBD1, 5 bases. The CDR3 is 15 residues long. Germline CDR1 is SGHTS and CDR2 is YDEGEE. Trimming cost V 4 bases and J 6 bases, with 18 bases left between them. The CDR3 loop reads CASSLGHINGDTQYF. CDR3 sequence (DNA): TGTGCCAGCAGCCTCGGACACATCAATGGGGATACGCAGTATTTT.

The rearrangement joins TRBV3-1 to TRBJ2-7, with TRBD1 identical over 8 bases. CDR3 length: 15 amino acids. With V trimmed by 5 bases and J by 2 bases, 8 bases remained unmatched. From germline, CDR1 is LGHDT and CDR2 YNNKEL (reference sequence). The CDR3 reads CASSYGQGPTYEQYF. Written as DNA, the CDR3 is TGTGCCAGCAGCTACGGACAGGGACCCACCTACGAGCAGTACTTC.

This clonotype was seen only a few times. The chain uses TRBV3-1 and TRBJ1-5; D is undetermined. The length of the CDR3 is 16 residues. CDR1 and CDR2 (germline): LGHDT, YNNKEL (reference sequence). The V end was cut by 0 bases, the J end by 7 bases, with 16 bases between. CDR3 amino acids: CASSQDRIAEGQPQHF. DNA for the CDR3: TGTGCCAGCAGCCAAGATAGGATCGCGGAGGGCCAGCCCCAGCATTTT.

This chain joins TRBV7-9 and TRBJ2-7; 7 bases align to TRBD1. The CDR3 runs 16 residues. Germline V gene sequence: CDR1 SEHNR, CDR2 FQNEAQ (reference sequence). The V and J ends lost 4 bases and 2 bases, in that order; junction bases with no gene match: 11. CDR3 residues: CASSSQTTGNPYEQYF. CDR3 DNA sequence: TGTGCCAGCAGCTCACAGACGACAGGGAACCCCTACGAGCAGTACTTC.

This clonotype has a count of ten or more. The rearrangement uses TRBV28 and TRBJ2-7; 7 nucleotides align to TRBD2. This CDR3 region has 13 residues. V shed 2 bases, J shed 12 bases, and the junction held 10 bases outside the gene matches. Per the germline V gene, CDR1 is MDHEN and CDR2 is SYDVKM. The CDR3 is CASSLVRIREVYF. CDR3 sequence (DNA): TGTGCCAGCAGTTTAGTAAGAATCCGGGAGGTGTACTTC. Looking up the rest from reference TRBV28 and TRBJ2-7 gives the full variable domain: DVKVTQSSRYLVKRTGEKVFLECVQDMDHENMFWYRQDPGLGLRLIYFSYDVKMKEKGDIPEGYSVSREKKERFSLILESASTNQTSMYLCASSLVRIREVYFGPGTRLTVT.

The CDR3, as DNA: TGTGCCAGCAGCCAAGCCGGGACAGGGGGCAATGAGCAGTTCTTC. It codes for CASSQAGTGGNEQFF. V usage is TRBV4-2 and J usage is TRBJ2-1; 11 bases align to TRBD1. The V segment lost 1 base and the J segment 6 bases; nucleotides outside the gene matches: 2. The CDR3 totals 15 residues. Germline V gene sequence: CDR1 LGHNA, CDR2 YNFKEQ.

CDR3 amino acids: CASSPLALPQHF. The DNA of the CDR3 is TGTGCCAGCAGTCCACTAGCGTTGCCCCAGCATTTT. The rearrangement joins TRBV28 to TRBJ1-5, with no clear D. Trimming left V 5 bases short and J 9 bases short, with 11 bases between. The CDR3 is 12 residues long. Germline lookup yields CDR1 MDHEN and CDR2 SYDVKM.

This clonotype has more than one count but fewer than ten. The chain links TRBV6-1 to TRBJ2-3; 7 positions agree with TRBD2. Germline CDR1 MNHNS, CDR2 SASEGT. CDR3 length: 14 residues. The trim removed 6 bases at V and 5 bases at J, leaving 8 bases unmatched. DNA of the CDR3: TGTGCCAGCAGCCCCGACTTAGCGGGAGATACGCAGTATTTT. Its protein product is CASSPDLAGDTQYF.

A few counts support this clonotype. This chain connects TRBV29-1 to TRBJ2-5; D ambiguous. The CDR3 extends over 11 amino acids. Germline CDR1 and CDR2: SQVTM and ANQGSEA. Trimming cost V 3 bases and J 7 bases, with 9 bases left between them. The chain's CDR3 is CSVDNWGTQYF. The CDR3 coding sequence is TGCAGCGTTGACAATTGGGGGACCCAGTACTTC.

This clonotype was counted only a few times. This CDR3 reads CASSDTAGTSVYEQYF. Here the CDR3 DNA reads TGTGCCAGCAGCGACACGGCCGGGACTAGCGTCTACGAGCAGTACTTC. V usage is TRBV7-9 and J usage is TRBJ2-7; 10 bases map to TRBD2. The germline V gene has CDR1 SEHNR and CDR2 FQNEAQ (reference sequence). The trim removed 5 bases at V and 3 bases at J, leaving 10 bases unmatched. This CDR3 spans 16 amino acids.

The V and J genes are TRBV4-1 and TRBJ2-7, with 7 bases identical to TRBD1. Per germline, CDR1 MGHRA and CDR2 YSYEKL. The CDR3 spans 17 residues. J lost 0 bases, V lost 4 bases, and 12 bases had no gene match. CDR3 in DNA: TGCGCCAGCAGCCCCTACTCTGACAGGGAACTCTCCTACGAGCAGTACTTC. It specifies CASSPYSDRELSYEQYF.

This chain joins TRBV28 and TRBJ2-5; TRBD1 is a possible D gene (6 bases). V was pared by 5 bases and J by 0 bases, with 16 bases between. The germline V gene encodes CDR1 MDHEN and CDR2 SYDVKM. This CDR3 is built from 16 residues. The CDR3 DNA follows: TGTGCCAGCAGTCTATATACAGGGTCTCACCAAGAGACCCAGTACTTC. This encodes CASSLYTGSHQETQYF.

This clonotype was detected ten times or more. The CDR3 DNA follows: TGTGCCAGCACCGGGACTAGCAACTACAATGAGCAGTTCTTC. This codes for CASTGTSNYNEQFF. This chain joins TRBV6-1 and TRBJ2-1, with 9 bases lining up with TRBD2. The CDR3 runs to 14 residues. Germline V lookup: CDR1 MNHNS, CDR2 SASEGT. V lost 7 bases to trimming and J lost 3 bases; unmatched junction nucleotides: 4.

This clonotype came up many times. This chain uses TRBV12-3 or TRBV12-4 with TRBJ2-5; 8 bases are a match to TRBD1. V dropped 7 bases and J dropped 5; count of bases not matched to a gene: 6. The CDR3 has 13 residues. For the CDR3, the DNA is TGTGCCAGCAACACAGGGGGTCGGGAGACCCAGTACTTC. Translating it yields CASNTGGRETQYF.

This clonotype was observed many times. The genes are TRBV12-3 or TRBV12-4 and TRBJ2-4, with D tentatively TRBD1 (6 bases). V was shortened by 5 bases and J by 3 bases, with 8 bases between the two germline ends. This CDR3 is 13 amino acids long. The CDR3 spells CASSRDNKNIQYF. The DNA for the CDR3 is TGTGCCAGCAGTAGGGACAACAAAAACATTCAGTACTTC.

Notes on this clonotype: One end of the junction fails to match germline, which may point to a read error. The CDR3 bases are TGTGCCAGCGGTTACTCACTCCCCATCGGCGGGAGGACCGACGAGCAGTACTTC. Translating it yields CASGYSLPIGGRTDEQYF. The chain joins TRBV6-2 or TRBV6-3 to TRBJ2-7, with 8 bases aligning to TRBD2. The germline V gene encodes CDR1 MNHEY and CDR2 SVGEGT. The CDR3 is 18 residues long.

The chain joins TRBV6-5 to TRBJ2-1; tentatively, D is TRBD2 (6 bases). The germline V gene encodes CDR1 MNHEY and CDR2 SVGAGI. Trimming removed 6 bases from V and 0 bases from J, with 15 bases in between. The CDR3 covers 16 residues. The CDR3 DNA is TGTGCCAGCAGGTTACTACGACTAGGCTCCTACAATGAGCAGTTCTTC. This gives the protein CASRLLRLGSYNEQFF.